What follows are 10 T cell receptor beta chains derived from one specimen sequenced in a study of blood T cell repertoires in COVID-19. Generated by immunoSEQ multiplex PCR, the TCRdb table keeps only in-frame clones and is missing some. The data hold 250,000 to 400,000 clones, with roughly 90% observed a single time. The specimen sequenced was PBMCs or T cells enriched from blood (not recorded which). The receptors derive from a man aged 55 to 70 who had recovered from COVID-19.

The genes are TRBV7-2 and TRBJ1-3; D gene unclear. The CDR3 consists of 13 residues. V gave up 3 bases and J gave up 10 bases, with 13 bases separating them. Germline V gives CDR1 SGHTA, CDR2 FQGNSA. CDR3 residues: CASSLAILGTIYF. DNA for the CDR3: TGTGCCAGCAGCTTGGCGATACTCGGGACCATATATTTT.

The chain uses TRBV4-1 and TRBJ2-2; D is undetermined. CDR1 and CDR2 (germline): MGHRA, YSYEKL. CDR3 size: 14 residues. Trimming took off 6 bases at V and 3 bases at J, with 11 bases between the two ends. CDR3 sequence (DNA): TGCGCCAGCAGGCACTCTAGAGACACCGGGGAGCTGTTTTTT. Its protein is CASRHSRDTGELFF.

The V and J genes are TRBV4-2 and TRBJ1-2; 7 bases align to TRBD1. Germline V lookup: CDR1 LGHNA, CDR2 YNFKEQ. CDR3 length: 18 amino acids. With V trimmed by 4 bases and J by 5 bases, 19 bases remained unmatched. The CDR3 DNA is TGTGCCAGCAGCCGGCCAGGGGGGACAGCACCCAGGGGATATGGCTACACCTTC. Protein sequence: CASSRPGGTAPRGYGYTF.

This chain links TRBV4-3 with TRBJ1-5; tentative D call: TRBD1 (6 bases). The CDR3 has 15 amino acids. Trimming stripped 4 bases from V and 6 bases from J, with 16 bases between. Germline CDR1 and CDR2: LGHNA and YSLEER. CDR3 in DNA: TGCGCCAGCAGCCCAGCTTATCTAGGGGGTCAGCCCCAGCATTTT. It specifies CASSPAYLGGQPQHF.

The chain is built from TRBV6-2 or TRBV6-3 and TRBJ2-2; 7 nucleotides line up with TRBD2. The CDR3 totals 14 residues. Unmatched junction bases numbered 2, after V lost 2 bases and J lost 5 bases. The germline gives CDR1 MNHEY, CDR2 SVGEGT. CDR3 DNA: TGTGCCAGCAGTTACCGTAGCGGGACCGGGGAGCTGTTTTTT. This sequence encodes CASSYRSGTGELFF.

The genes are TRBV7-6 and TRBJ2-1; 7 bases map to TRBD1. This CDR3 contains 15 residues. With V trimmed by 5 bases and J by 3 bases, 7 bases remained unmatched. Germline loops: CDR1 SGHVS, CDR2 FNYEAQ. The CDR3 reads CASSLTGLGYNEQFF. The CDR3 bases are TGTGCCAGCAGCCTGACAGGGCTCGGCTACAATGAGCAGTTCTTC.

This rearrangement joins TRBV19 to TRBJ2-1; D possibly corresponds to TRBD1 (5 bases). The germline V and J ends were trimmed by 3 bases and 7 bases, with 13 bases remaining between them. Germline CDR1 LNHDA, CDR2 SQIVND (reference sequence). This CDR3 contains 14 residues. The CDR3 sequence is CASSINRLGNEQFF. The CDR3 coding sequence is TGTGCCAGTAGTATCAACAGGCTGGGGAATGAGCAGTTCTTC.

The table lists this clone with a count of one. The chain uses TRBV28 and TRBJ2-7, with 9 bases that match TRBD1. V dropped 5 bases and J dropped 7; count of bases not matched to a gene: 12. CDR1 is MDHEN and CDR2 is SYDVKM in the germline V gene. The CDR3 sequence is 15 residues long. CDR3 residues: CASSRPGQGVREQYF. Here the CDR3 DNA reads TGTGCCAGCAGTCGTCCGGGACAGGGAGTGAGAGAGCAGTACTTC.

The chain combines TRBV6-6 with TRBJ2-2; possible D gene TRBD1, 5 bases. The germline V and J ends were trimmed by 6 bases and 3 bases, with 14 bases remaining between them. Germline V gives CDR1 MNHNY, CDR2 SVGAGI (reference sequence). This CDR3 has 15 residues. The CDR3 sequence: CASRHYPRDTGELFF. As DNA, the CDR3 is TGTGCCAGCAGACACTACCCCAGGGACACCGGGGAGCTGTTTTTT.

This clone was observed a handful of times. J is TRBJ2-7 and V is TRBV11-3, with D possibly being TRBD1 (5 bases). The germline CDR1 and CDR2 sequences are SGHNT and YENEEA. This CDR3 region has 14 residues. Trimming removed 1 base at V and 4 bases at J, with 11 bases between. For the CDR3, the DNA is TGTGCCAGCAGCTTAGCACAGGTTAATTACGAGCAGTACTTC. It is translated as CASSLAQVNYEQYF.